Following are 17 T cell receptor beta chains from one sample sequenced in a study of blood T cell repertoires in COVID-19. This table comes from immunoSEQ multiplex PCR, and its TCRdb copy is limited to in-frame clones, with some not included. The data show about 250,000 clones, roughly four fifths seen once. The sequencing input was peripheral blood. Source of these receptors: a man aged 80 or over with acute or convalescent COVID-19.

The CDR3 loop is CASSGQQGGEQYF. DNA of the CDR3: TGTGCCAGCAGCGGACAACAGGGTGGCGAGCAGTACTTC. This sequence joins TRBV5-8 and TRBJ2-7, with D perhaps matching TRBD1 (6 bases). Germline values: CDR1 SGHTS, CDR2 YDEGEE. The CDR3 is 13 residues long. V was cut by 4 bases and J by 6 bases, with 14 bases left in between. The whole variable domain, filled in from reference TRBV5-8 and TRBJ2-7, reads EAGVTQSPTHLIKTRGQQATLRCSPISGHTSVYWYQQALGLGLQFLLWYDEGEERNRGNFPPRFSGRQFPNYSSELNVNALELEDSALYLCASSGQQGGEQYFGPGTRLTVT.

The gene calls are TRBV28 and TRBJ1-2; unclear D gene. The CDR3 is 12 amino acids. From germline, CDR1 is MDHEN and CDR2 SYDVKM. The germline V and J ends were trimmed by 4 bases and 1 base, with 4 bases remaining between them. The CDR3 DNA follows: TGTGCCAGCAGTTCCAATAACTATGGCTACACCTTC. Translated, it gives CASSSNNYGYTF.

This chain uses TRBV5-5 with TRBJ2-2, with a possible D match to TRBD1 (6 bases). Germline V gene sequence: CDR1 SGHKS, CDR2 YYEKEE (reference sequence). CDR3 length: 13 amino acids. With 1 base removed from V and 13 bases from J, the gap between germline ends came to 14 bases. CDR3 DNA sequence: TGTGCCAGCAGCTTGACAGGGTCGGGTGGGCTGTTTTTT. This gives the protein CASSLTGSGGLFF.

The rearrangement joins TRBV4-1 to TRBJ2-2; tentatively, D is TRBD1 (5 bases). Between the trimmed V and J ends, which lost 6 bases and 0 bases, there was a span of 20 bases. This CDR3 comprises 18 residues. Germline assignment: CDR1 MGHRA and CDR2 YSYEKL. In DNA form, the CDR3 reads TGCGCCAGCAGGAGGCAGGGTTTAAGAACCGCGAACACCGGGGAGCTGTTTTTT. Its translation is CASRRQGLRTANTGELFF.

V is TRBV10-3 and J is TRBJ2-4, with 9 nucleotides matching TRBD2. CDR3 length: 14 residues. Germline V gene lookup returns CDR1 ENHRY and CDR2 SYGVKD. The V gene end was trimmed by 11 bases and the J gene end by 0 bases; junction bases not matched to a gene: 5. CDR3: CAVAGARAKNIQYF. CDR3 DNA sequence: TGTGCCGTAGCGGGGGCCCGAGCCAAAAACATTCAGTACTTC.

The gene calls are TRBV9 and TRBJ2-3, with 9 bases lining up with TRBD2. The germline gives CDR1 SGDLS, CDR2 YYNGEE. V lost 0 bases, J lost 5 bases, and 16 bases stayed unmatched. The CDR3 contains 19 residues. The DNA of the CDR3 is TGTGCCAGCAGCGTAGCTTCTGGGCGGGAGGGAGGTTGGCAAGATACGCAGTATTTT. This translates into CASSVASGREGGWQDTQYF. Based on the CDR3 plus reference TRBV9 and TRBJ2-3, the full variable domain is DSGVTQTPKHLITATGQRVTLRCSPRSGDLSVYWYQQSLDQGLQFLIQYYNGEERAKGNILERFSAQQFPDLHSELNLSSLELGDSALYFCASSVASGREGGWQDTQYFGPGTRLTVL.

The rearrangement uses TRBV6-2 or TRBV6-3 and TRBJ2-7; 9 nucleotides line up with TRBD2. J gave up 1 base and V 3 bases, and 4 bases lay outside the gene matches. The CDR3 runs 15 residues. CDR1 is MNHEY, CDR2 SVGEGT, per germline. The CDR3 loop is CASSYLAGVSYEQYF. The CDR3 DNA reads TGTGCCAGCAGTTATTTAGCGGGGGTTTCCTACGAGCAGTACTTC.

The rearrangement links TRBV5-1 to TRBJ2-7, with D possibly being TRBD1 (5 bases). CDR1 and CDR2 from the germline V gene are SGHRS and YFSETQ. Trimming cost V 2 bases and J 6 bases, with 18 bases left between them. The CDR3 has 15 residues. CDR3 nucleotides: TGCGCCAGCAGCTTTGTAGGACAAATTCCCGGCGAGCAGTACTTC. Its translation: CASSFVGQIPGEQYF.

This rearrangement joins TRBV6-5 to TRBJ2-7; D is possibly TRBD2 (7 bases). The CDR3 is 14 amino acids. Germline V lookup: CDR1 MNHEY, CDR2 SVGAGI. V was shortened by 6 bases and J by 3 bases, with 15 bases between the two germline ends. CDR3 sequence (DNA): TGTGCCAGCAGGGAGGGCGGGGGCCTCTACGAGCAGTACTTC. It encodes CASREGGGLYEQYF.

A few counts support this clone. The genes are TRBV28 and TRBJ2-5, with D possibly being TRBD1 (6 bases). V was cut by 6 bases and J by 1 base, with 15 bases left in between. Germline lookup yields CDR1 MDHEN and CDR2 SYDVKM. CDR3 length: 15 residues. CDR3 region: CASSLGMTGQETQYF. CDR3 DNA: TGTGCCAGCAGCCTAGGGATGACAGGCCAAGAGACCCAGTACTTC.

This clone was observed a single time. The genes are TRBV6-6 and TRBJ1-1; perhaps TRBD1 as D (5 bases). V dropped 6 bases and J dropped 3 bases, with 8 bases sitting between them. The CDR3 has 12 amino acids. Germline CDR1 is MNHNY and CDR2 is SVGAGI (reference sequence). For the CDR3, the DNA is TGTGCCAGCAGGGGGGGGTACACTGAAGCTTTCTTT. This codes for CASRGGYTEAFF.

The DNA for the CDR3 is TGTGCCACCAGTGATCCAAGTAGCTCTGGGGCCAACGTCCTGACTTTC. Translation gives CATSDPSSSGANVLTF. The rearrangement uses TRBV24-1 and TRBJ2-6; D gene uncertain. CDR3 length equals 16 residues. Germline CDR1 and CDR2: KGHDR and SFDVKD. The ends were cut back, 3 bases at V and 0 bases at J, with 8 bases in the middle.

Only a few counts were recorded for this clone. The V gene is TRBV7-2, the J gene TRBJ1-3; possible D gene TRBD1, 5 bases. V gave up 5 bases and J gave up 0 bases, with 14 bases separating them. From germline, CDR1 is SGHTA and CDR2 FQGNSA. The CDR3 sequence is 16 residues long. The CDR3 bases are TGTGCCAGCAGCCCTTTGGACAAGAGCTCTGGAAACACCATATATTTT. This encodes CASSPLDKSSGNTIYF.

The sample holds a few counts of this clone. The J gene is TRBJ2-7, the V gene TRBV6-5; tentatively, D is TRBD2 (6 bases). The CDR3 runs to 12 residues. Germline V gene lookup returns CDR1 MNHEY and CDR2 SVGAGI. V dropped 8 bases and J dropped 2 bases, with 10 bases sitting between them. This CDR3 reads CASGGDAYEQYF. In nucleotides, the CDR3 is TGTGCCAGCGGCGGGGACGCCTACGAGCAGTACTTC.

A few counts support this clone. The chain has TRBV19 and TRBJ1-1; 8 bases fit TRBD1. From germline, CDR1 is LNHDA and CDR2 SQIVND (reference sequence). CDR3 length equals 15 residues. Trimming took 4 bases from V and 2 from J; bases not matched to a gene: 6. CDR3 bases: TGTGCCAGTAGTACCCGACAGGGGATAAACACTGAAGCTTTCTTT. Its protein is CASSTRQGINTEAFF.

The V and J genes are TRBV28 and TRBJ1-5; the match to TRBD1 covers 7 bases. V lost 2 bases, J lost 4 bases, and 8 bases stayed unmatched. Germline CDR1 is MDHEN and CDR2 is SYDVKM. The CDR3 covers 16 residues. The CDR3 region is CASSLHPGQVNQPQHF. CDR3 nucleotide sequence: TGTGCCAGCAGTTTACATCCCGGACAGGTAAATCAGCCCCAGCATTTT. Looking up the rest from reference TRBV28 and TRBJ1-5 gives the full variable domain: DVKVTQSSRYLVKRTGEKVFLECVQDMDHENMFWYRQDPGLGLRLIYFSYDVKMKEKGDIPEGYSVSREKKERFSLILESASTNQTSMYLCASSLHPGQVNQPQHFGDGTRLSIL.

This clone appeared a single time. V gene TRBV28 combines with J gene TRBJ1-2; 9 bases are a match to TRBD1. V was pared by 9 bases and J by 2 bases, with 7 bases of the junction left unmatched. The V gene's germline CDR1 is MDHEN and CDR2 SYDVKM. The CDR3 consists of 14 residues. The CDR3 here is CASVQGAGNYGYTF. The CDR3 DNA sequence: TGTGCCAGTGTACAGGGGGCTGGAAACTATGGCTACACCTTC.